This T cell receptor beta chain is from a study of T cells in localized non-small cell lung cancer. Study-level points and caveats: Appearing in adjacent lung were a median approximately 57 of the top 100 tumor clones. Highest T cell clonality was seen in uninvolved adjacent lung, surpassing that measured in tumor.

Sequenced by immunoSEQ multiplex PCR; TCRdb stores in-frame clones only, minus some. This table has about 75,000 clones, around 82% appearing once. There are a few counts of this clone. Its antigen remains unidentified. This clonotype originated in a female donor aged 60 or older with stage I lung adenocarcinoma. The source material was peripheral blood, sampled before any cancer treatment.

The CDR3 DNA follows: TGTGCCAGCAAAGGACTAGCGGGAGCCACAGATACGCAGTATTTT. Translated, it gives CASKGLAGATDTQYF. The chain joins TRBV2 to TRBJ2-3; the match to TRBD2 covers 13 bases. With 7 bases clipped from V and 2 bases from J, the junction kept 3 bases outside the gene matches. Per the germline V gene, CDR1 is SNHLY and CDR2 is FYNNEI. The CDR3 is 15 residues long.